A single T cell receptor beta chain is shown here with its context. Its antigen is not known. A second roughly 6 to 12 cycle PCR used barcoded and J-beta primers. Every molecule of cDNA carried a tag from a template-switch adaptor with 12 random nucleotides. TCRdb recomputed calls from the 5' RACE reads with MiXCR, one row per CDR3 protein. This table holds about 640,000 distinct CDR3 sequences, 58% found once. Donors gave roughly 10 milliliters of peripheral blood apiece. The data originate from a study of blood T cells in healthy people across ages. The study's findings and limits: Strong correlation was found linking TCR beta diversity to naive T cell percentage. Age brought a roughly linear fall in TCR beta diversity measured per million T cells.

The CDR3 runs to 15 residues. Between the trimmed V and J ends, which lost 11 bases and 0 bases, there was a span of 17 bases. The sequenced sample was blood. This TCR derives from a man between 60 and 70 years old in good health. The chain has TRBV12-3 or TRBV12-4 and TRBJ1-5; tentative D call: TRBD1 (5 bases). The CDR3 coding sequence is TGTGCCGGCGGTTCCCCGGGGGATAGCAATCAGCCCCAGCATTTT. This sequence encodes CAGGSPGDSNQPQHF.